This passage covers 27 T cell receptor beta chains from one sample sequenced in a study of blood T cell repertoires in COVID-19. TCRdb keeps only in-frame clones here, not all; method: immunoSEQ multiplex PCR. The data contain over 200,000 clones, around nine tenths of them singletons. Sequencing was performed on peripheral blood. These receptors were collected from a woman aged 60-75 years with acute or convalescent COVID-19.

The sample holds one count of this clone. In nucleotides, the CDR3 is TGTGCCAGCAGCTTCACCGGTCCCTTTGCTGGAAACACCATATATTTT. Protein: CASSFTGPFAGNTIYF. The V and J genes are TRBV5-6 and TRBJ1-3; D is ambiguous. The CDR3 spans 16 residues. V was trimmed by 2 bases and J by 2 bases, leaving 14 bases between them. CDR1 SGHDT and CDR2 YYEEEE come from the germline V gene.

The gene calls are TRBV6-4 and TRBJ1-2, with a tentative D call TRBD1 (5 bases). The CDR3 contains 11 residues. Germline CDR1 and CDR2: MRHNA and SNTAGT. Trimming cost V 3 bases and J 7 bases, with 6 bases left between them. In DNA, the CDR3 is TGTGCCAGCAGTGAAGGGGCTGGCTACACCTTC. Its translation is CASSEGAGYTF.

The rearrangement joins TRBV7-9 to TRBJ1-2; D possibly corresponds to TRBD1 (5 bases). Germline values: CDR1 SEHNR, CDR2 FQNEAQ (reference sequence). The CDR3 spans 15 residues. V was pared by 1 base and J by 8 bases, with 17 bases between. In DNA form, the CDR3 reads TGTGCCAGCAGCTTAGTCAGCAGGGTTGGCGGCGGCTACACCTTC. Translating it yields CASSLVSRVGGGYTF.

V and J are TRBV4-1 and TRBJ1-1, with 8 bases matching TRBD1. Looked up from germline, CDR1 is MGHRA and CDR2 is YSYEKL. With V trimmed by 0 bases and J by 4 bases, 4 bases remained unmatched. The CDR3 covers 15 residues. CDR3 loop: CASSQDRGRSTEAFF. CDR3 in DNA: TGCGCCAGCAGCCAAGACAGGGGGCGGAGCACTGAAGCTTTCTTT.

The chain couples TRBV6-5 to TRBJ2-7, with 7 bases matching TRBD1. Looked up from germline, CDR1 is MNHEY and CDR2 is SVGAGI. The J segment lost 3 bases and the V segment lost 0 bases, leaving 5 bases of the junction unmatched. There are 15 residues in the CDR3. The CDR3 is CASSYSRQGIYEQYF. CDR3 nucleotide sequence: TGTGCCAGCAGTTACTCTCGACAGGGTATCTACGAGCAGTACTTC.

This clone was observed a few times. The rearrangement joins TRBV30 to TRBJ1-5; D is unclear. The V end was cut by 3 bases, the J end by 7 bases, with 13 bases between. CDR1 is GTSNPN and CDR2 is SVGIG in the germline V gene (reference sequence). CDR3 size: 13 residues. The CDR3 DNA reads as TGTGCCTGGAGCGAAATATTGGGCCAGCCCCAGCATTTT. Its translation: CAWSEILGQPQHF.

This chain connects TRBV30 to TRBJ1-5, with 7 bases identical to TRBD1. The V segment lost 3 bases and the J segment 1 base; nucleotides outside the gene matches: 3. The CDR3 runs to 14 residues. Germline V gene data show CDR1 as GTSNPN and CDR2 as SVGIG (reference sequence). The CDR3 coding sequence is TGTGCCTGGAGACAGGGGCAAAGCAATCAGCCCCAGCATTTT. Amino acid sequence: CAWRQGQSNQPQHF.

A note on this clone: The sample holds other DNA sequences that translate to the same CDR3. The chain has TRBV5-1 and TRBJ1-3; the D is unclear. CDR1 and CDR2 (germline): SGHRS, YFSETQ. CDR3 length equals 15 residues. The ends were cut back, 0 bases at V and 0 bases at J, with 7 bases in the middle. CDR3 sequence reads: CASSLDPSSGNTIYF. CDR3 sequence (DNA): TGCGCCAGCAGCTTGGATCCTAGCTCTGGAAACACCATATATTTT.

The chain couples TRBV9 to TRBJ1-1; 9 bases map to TRBD1. There are 15 residues in the CDR3. CDR1 and CDR2 from the germline V gene are SGDLS and YYNGEE. Losses at the gene ends were 3 bases for V and 11 bases for J; bases not matched to a gene: 14. The CDR3 DNA sequence: TGTGCCAGCAGCGGAACCGGGACAGGGACACTGAGGGCTTTCTTT. Translated, it gives CASSGTGTGTLRAFF.

The chain combines TRBV19 with TRBJ1-3; 7 bases align to TRBD1. V lost 6 bases, J lost 1 base, and 6 bases stayed unmatched. CDR1 is LNHDA and CDR2 is SQIVND in the germline V gene (reference sequence). The CDR3 runs to 15 residues. CDR3 in amino acids: CASRSQGRSGNTIYF. The CDR3 DNA reads as TGTGCCAGTAGGTCACAGGGGAGGTCTGGAAACACCATATATTTT.

The CDR3 reads CASSVTGNTEAFF. The DNA of the CDR3 is TGTGCCAGCAGCGTAACGGGGAACACTGAAGCTTTCTTT. V gene TRBV9 combines with J gene TRBJ1-1, with D hard to call. The CDR3 sequence is 13 residues long. Germline-derived CDR1 and CDR2 are SGDLS and YYNGEE. V lost 1 base, J lost 1 base, and 5 bases lay in between.

The chain joins TRBV6-5 to TRBJ1-1; no definite D call. V lost 0 bases, J lost 2 bases, and 13 bases lay in between. The CDR3 totals 16 residues. Germline loops: CDR1 MNHEY, CDR2 SVGAGI. The CDR3 reads CASSYSTLGSNTEAFF. The CDR3 coding sequence is TGTGCCAGCAGTTACTCCACCTTGGGGAGTAACACTGAAGCTTTCTTT.

This sequence joins TRBV28 and TRBJ2-5, with 10 positions matching TRBD2. The CDR3 has 16 residues. Germline loops: CDR1 MDHEN, CDR2 SYDVKM. Unmatched junction bases numbered 8, after V lost 5 bases and J lost 2 bases. CDR3 in amino acids: CASSEPGLARQETQYF. For the CDR3, the DNA is TGTGCCAGCAGTGAACCGGGACTAGCGAGACAAGAGACCCAGTACTTC.

V gene TRBV4-2 combines with J gene TRBJ2-3; TRBD2 agrees at 7 bases. The CDR3 sequence is 16 residues long. V was pared by 1 base and J by 2 bases, with 6 bases of the junction left unmatched. Germline loops: CDR1 LGHNA, CDR2 YNFKEQ. The CDR3 region is CASSQGAAGDTDTQYF. In DNA form, the CDR3 reads TGTGCCAGCAGCCAAGGCGCGGCGGGAGACACAGATACGCAGTATTTT.

The chain combines TRBV3-1 (or the pseudogene TRBV3-2) with TRBJ1-4; D is perhaps TRBD1 (5 bases). The germline V gene has CDR1 LGHDT and CDR2 YNNKEL (reference sequence). The CDR3 contains 14 residues. V lost 4 bases and J 6 bases, leaving 12 bases between the germline ends. DNA of the CDR3: TGTGCCAGCAGCCCTATACGGGGGGATGAAAAACTGTTTTTT. Protein sequence: CASSPIRGDEKLFF.

J is TRBJ1-2 and V is TRBV7-2, with a weak D call TRBD1 (5 bases). This CDR3 region has 13 residues. V was shortened by 8 bases and J by 1 base, with 11 bases between the two germline ends. Germline-derived CDR1 and CDR2 are SGHTA and FQGNSA. This CDR3 reads CASGGDVNYGYTF. In DNA, the CDR3 is TGTGCCAGCGGGGGGGACGTTAACTATGGCTACACCTTC.

V and J are TRBV4-1 and TRBJ1-4, with a weak D call TRBD1 (6 bases). V gave up 4 bases and J gave up 0 bases, with 18 bases separating them. The CDR3 extends over 18 amino acids. The germline CDR1 and CDR2 sequences are MGHRA and YSYEKL. The chain's CDR3 is CASSPSAGAGATNEKLFF. CDR3 nucleotide sequence: TGCGCCAGCAGCCCTTCCGCGGGGGCGGGGGCAACTAATGAAAAACTGTTTTTT.

V usage is TRBV6-9 and J usage is TRBJ1-3; unclear D gene. Trimming stripped 5 bases from V and 0 bases from J, with 17 bases between. CDR3 length: 17 amino acids. Germline CDR1 and CDR2: MNHGY and SVAAGI. In DNA, the CDR3 is TGTGCCAGCAGTCCCGTCCGAACAAGTCCCTCTGGAAACACCATATATTTT. This sequence encodes CASSPVRTSPSGNTIYF.

The rearrangement uses TRBV11-2 and TRBJ1-2; D is undetermined. Trimming shortened V by 7 bases and J by 0 bases, and 15 bases separated the two germline ends. Per germline, CDR1 SGHAT and CDR2 FQNNGV. This CDR3 has 15 amino acids. The CDR3 here is CASTRTGSPNYGYTF. As DNA, the CDR3 is TGTGCCAGCACCCGTACGGGATCTCCTAACTATGGCTACACCTTC.

This clone was counted only a few times. The J gene is TRBJ1-2, the V gene TRBV9; D gene uncertain. The CDR3 loop spans 10 amino acids. CDR1 SGDLS and CDR2 YYNGEE come from the germline V gene. Between the trimmed V and J ends, which lost 7 bases and 6 bases, there was a span of 7 bases. Here the CDR3 reads CASRGNGYTF. The CDR3 nucleotides read TGTGCCAGCCGGGGTAATGGCTACACCTTC.

V is TRBV19 and J is TRBJ2-7; perhaps TRBD1 as D (7 bases). This CDR3 has 15 amino acids. The V end was cut by 3 bases, the J end by 0 bases, with 12 bases between. Germline CDR1 is LNHDA and CDR2 is SQIVND (reference sequence). The CDR3 DNA follows: TGTGCCAGTAGTATCGCAGGGGGGAGCTCCTACGAGCAGTACTTC. It specifies CASSIAGGSSYEQYF. Complete variable domain (other parts from reference TRBV19 and TRBJ2-7): DGGITQSPKYLFRKEGQNVTLSCEQNLNHDAMYWYRQDPGQGLRLIYYSQIVNDFQKGDIAEGYSVSREKKESFPLTVTSAQKNPTAFYLCASSIAGGSSYEQYFGPGTRLTVT.

The V gene is TRBV6-5, the J gene TRBJ1-2; the match to TRBD1 covers 8 bases. The V gene end was trimmed by 6 bases and the J gene end by 9 bases; junction bases not matched to a gene: 12. CDR1 and CDR2 (germline): MNHEY, SVGAGI. This CDR3 region has 14 residues. The CDR3 sequence is CASRMVGTGVSYTF. In DNA form, the CDR3 reads TGTGCCAGCAGGATGGTAGGGACAGGAGTTAGCTACACCTTC.

The gene calls are TRBV28 and TRBJ2-7; weak D call: TRBD1 (5 bases). CDR3 length equals 13 residues. V lost 5 bases to trimming and J lost 7 bases, with 15 bases between them. CDR1 and CDR2 (germline): MDHEN, SYDVKM. The CDR3 reads CASSTPRVGEQYF. As DNA, the CDR3 is TGTGCCAGCAGTACACCCAGGGTCGGGGAGCAGTACTTC.

CDR3 in DNA: TGCGCCAGCAGCTTGGGCTATAGACAAGAGACCCAGTACTTC. Its protein is CASSLGYRQETQYF. This sequence joins TRBV5-1 and TRBJ2-5, with D unresolved. The germline V gene encodes CDR1 SGHRS and CDR2 YFSETQ. CDR3 size: 14 residues. The V gene lost 0 bases and the J gene lost 2 bases, with 8 bases spanning the gap. Full variable domain (rest looked up from reference TRBV5-1 and TRBJ2-5): KAGVTQTPRYLIKTRGQQVTLSCSPISGHRSVSWYQQTPGQGLQFLFEYFSETQRNKGNFPGRFSGRQFSNSRSEMNVSTLELGDSALYLCASSLGYRQETQYFGPGTRLLVL.

Regarding this clone: This sample includes further DNA sequences coding for the same CDR3. This CDR3 is CASSIGAGNQPQHF. DNA of the CDR3: TGTGCCAGTAGTATAGGGGCAGGCAATCAGCCCCAGCATTTT. This chain links TRBV19 with TRBJ1-5, with D uncertain. V gave up 1 base and J gave up 2 bases, with 6 bases separating them. Germline values: CDR1 LNHDA, CDR2 SQIVND (reference sequence). CDR3 length: 14 amino acids. Based on the CDR3 plus reference TRBV19 and TRBJ1-5, the full variable domain is DGGITQSPKYLFRKEGQNVTLSCEQNLNHDAMYWYRQDPGQGLRLIYYSQIVNDFQKGDIAEGYSVSREKKESFPLTVTSAQKNPTAFYLCASSIGAGNQPQHFGDGTRLSIL.

The genes are TRBV7-2 and TRBJ2-5; 12 bases line up with TRBD2. V lost 2 bases and J lost 5; bases outside the gene matches: 3. The germline gives CDR1 SGHTA, CDR2 FQGNSA. This CDR3 contains 15 residues. CDR3 in DNA: TGTGCCAGCAGCTTAACTAGCGGGGGGTGGGAGACCCAGTACTTC. Residues: CASSLTSGGWETQYF. Using reference TRBV7-2 and TRBJ2-5 for the parts outside the CDR3, the full variable domain is GAGVSQSPSNKVTEKGKDVELRCDPISGHTALYWYRQSLGQGLEFLIYFQGNSAPDKSGLPSDRFSAERTGGSVSTLTIQRTQQEDSAVYLCASSLTSGGWETQYFGPGTRLLVL.

In this sample, this clone turned up a few times. This chain uses TRBV10-1 with TRBJ2-7; 7 bases are a match to TRBD1. Per the germline V gene, CDR1 is WNHNN and CDR2 is SYGVQD (reference sequence). V was pared by 3 bases and J by 3 bases, with 8 bases of the junction left unmatched. The CDR3 is 15 residues long. The CDR3 nucleotides read TGCGCCAGCAGTGATGGAAAGGGGGCAAGCTACGAGCAGTACTTC. Protein: CASSDGKGASYEQYF.